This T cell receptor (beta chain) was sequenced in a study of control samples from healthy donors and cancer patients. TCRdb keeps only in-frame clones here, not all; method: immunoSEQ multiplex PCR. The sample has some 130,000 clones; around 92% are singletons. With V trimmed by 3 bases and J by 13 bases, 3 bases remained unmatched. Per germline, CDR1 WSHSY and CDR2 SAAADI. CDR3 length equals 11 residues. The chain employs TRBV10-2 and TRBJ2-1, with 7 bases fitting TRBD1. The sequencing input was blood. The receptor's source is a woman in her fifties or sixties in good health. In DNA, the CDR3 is TGCGCCAGCAGTGAAGACAGGGAACAGTTCTTC. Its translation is CASSEDREQFF.